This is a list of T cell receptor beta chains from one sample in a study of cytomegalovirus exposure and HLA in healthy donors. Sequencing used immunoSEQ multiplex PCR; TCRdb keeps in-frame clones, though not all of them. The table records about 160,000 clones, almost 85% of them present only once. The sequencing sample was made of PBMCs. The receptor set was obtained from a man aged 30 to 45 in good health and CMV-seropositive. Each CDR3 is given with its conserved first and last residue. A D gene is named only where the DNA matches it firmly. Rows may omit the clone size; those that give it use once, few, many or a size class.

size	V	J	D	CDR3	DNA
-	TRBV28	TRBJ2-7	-	CASSRDSYSYEQYF	TGTGCCAGCAGTCGGGACTCTTACTCCTACGAGCAGTACTTC
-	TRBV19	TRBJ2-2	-	CASLAGELFF	TGTGCCAGTCTAGCCGGGGAGCTGTTTTTT
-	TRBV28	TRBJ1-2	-	CASSLTTWSNGYTF	TGTGCCAGCAGTTTAACAACGTGGTCAAATGGCTACACCTTC
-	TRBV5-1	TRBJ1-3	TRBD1	CASSEGQPGSNTIYF	TGCGCCAGCAGCGAGGGACAGCCCGGGTCGAACACCATATATTTT
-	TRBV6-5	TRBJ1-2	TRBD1	CASTGTGGMSGYTF	TGTGCCAGCACCGGGACAGGGGGCATGTCAGGCTACACCTTC
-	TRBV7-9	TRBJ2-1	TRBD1	CASSGTGITYNEQFF	TGTGCCAGCAGCGGGACAGGGATTACTTACAATGAGCAGTTCTTC
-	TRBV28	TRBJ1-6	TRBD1	CASSTGGYSPLHF	TGTGCCAGCTCGACAGGGGGGTATTCACCCCTCCACTTT
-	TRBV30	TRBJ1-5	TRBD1	CAWSPLTGRDNQPQHF	TGTGCCTGGAGCCCACTGACAGGGAGAGACAATCAGCCCCAGCATTTT
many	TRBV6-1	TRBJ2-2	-	CASSESVANTGELFF	TGTGCCAGCAGTGAATCTGTAGCGAACACCGGGGAGCTGTTTTTT
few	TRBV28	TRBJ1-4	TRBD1	CASSDPGQGEEKLFF	TGTGCCAGCAGTGATCCGGGACAGGGGGAAGAAAAACTGTTTTTT